This T cell receptor beta chain was recorded in a study of blood T cell repertoires in COVID-19. The overall study: Acute-phase and convalescent COVID-19 samples originated in the United States, Italy and Spain. The analysed material was cDNA or gDNA that came from T cells, B-cell-depleted T cells, or PBMCs.

V was shortened by 6 bases and J by 1 base, with 12 bases between the two germline ends. CDR1 MDHEN and CDR2 SYDVKM come from the germline V gene. The length of the CDR3 is 14 residues. Authors' analysis steps: Quantification of nucleated cells was approximated via reference gene primer amplification. Only in-frame clones appear in the TCRdb table, and some are missing; sequencing was by immunoSEQ multiplex PCR. V and J calls and clone size are given by that table; D and trimming were obtained from the DNA. Of 230,000 or so clones in the sample, roughly 84% are singletons; the top ten hold 15% to 20%.

Specimen: peripheral blood. This TCR was recovered from a man aged 25-45 years with active or convalescent COVID-19. This chain joins TRBV28 and TRBJ1-1, with no clear D. The CDR3 region is CASSPGGPNTEAFF. The CDR3 DNA reads as TGTGCCAGCAGCCCCGGAGGACCGAACACTGAAGCTTTCTTT. Full variable domain (rest looked up from reference TRBV28 and TRBJ1-1): DVKVTQSSRYLVKRTGEKVFLECVQDMDHENMFWYRQDPGLGLRLIYFSYDVKMKEKGDIPEGYSVSREKKERFSLILESASTNQTSMYLCASSPGGPNTEAFFGQGTRLTVV.